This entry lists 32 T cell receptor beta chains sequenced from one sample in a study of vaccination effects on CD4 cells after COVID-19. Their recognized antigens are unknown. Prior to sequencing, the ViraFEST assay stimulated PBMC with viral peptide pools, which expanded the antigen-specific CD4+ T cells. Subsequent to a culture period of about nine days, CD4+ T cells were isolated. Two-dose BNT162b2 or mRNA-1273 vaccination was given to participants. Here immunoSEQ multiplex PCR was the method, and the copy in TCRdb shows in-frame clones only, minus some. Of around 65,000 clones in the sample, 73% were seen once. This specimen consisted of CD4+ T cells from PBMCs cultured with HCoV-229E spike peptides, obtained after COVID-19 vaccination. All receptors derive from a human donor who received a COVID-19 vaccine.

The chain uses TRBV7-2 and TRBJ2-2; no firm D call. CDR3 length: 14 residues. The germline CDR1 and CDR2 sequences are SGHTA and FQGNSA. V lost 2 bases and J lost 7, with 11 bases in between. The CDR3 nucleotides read TGTGCCAGCAGCTTATATGTCTCCCGCGGGGAGCTGTTTTTT. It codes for CASSLYVSRGELFF.

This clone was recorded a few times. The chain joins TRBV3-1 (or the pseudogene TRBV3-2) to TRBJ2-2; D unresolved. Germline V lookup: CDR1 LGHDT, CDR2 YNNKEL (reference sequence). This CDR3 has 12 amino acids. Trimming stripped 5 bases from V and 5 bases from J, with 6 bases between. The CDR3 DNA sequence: TGTGCCAGCAGCAAGAGGACCGGGGAGCTGTTTTTT. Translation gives CASSKRTGELFF.

As DNA, the CDR3 is TGCGCCAGCAGCCAAGCGAGGGGAGGGACTAGGACCTACGAGCAGTACGTC. Translation gives CASSQARGGTRTYEQYV. The chain links TRBV4-1 to TRBJ2-7, with 8 bases aligning to TRBD2. The germline CDR1 and CDR2 sequences are MGHRA and YSYEKL. V was clipped by 1 base and J by 2 bases; unmatched bases: 10. The length of the CDR3 is 17 residues.

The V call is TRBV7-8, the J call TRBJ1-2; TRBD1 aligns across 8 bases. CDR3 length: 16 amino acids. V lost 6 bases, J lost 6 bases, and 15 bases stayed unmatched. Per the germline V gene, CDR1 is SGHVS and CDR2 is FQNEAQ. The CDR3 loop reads CASRLVRTGKLDGYTF. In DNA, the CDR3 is TGTGCCAGCAGACTTGTACGGACAGGGAAGCTCGATGGCTACACCTTC.

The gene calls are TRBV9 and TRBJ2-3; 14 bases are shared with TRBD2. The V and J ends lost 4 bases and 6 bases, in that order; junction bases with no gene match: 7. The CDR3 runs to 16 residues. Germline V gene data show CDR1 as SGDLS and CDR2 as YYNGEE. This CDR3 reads CASSSRLAGGPDTQYF. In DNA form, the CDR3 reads TGTGCCAGCAGCTCACGACTAGCGGGGGGGCCGGATACGCAGTATTTT. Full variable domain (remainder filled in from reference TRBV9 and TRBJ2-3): DSGVTQTPKHLITATGQRVTLRCSPRSGDLSVYWYQQSLDQGLQFLIQYYNGEERAKGNILERFSAQQFPDLHSELNLSSLELGDSALYFCASSSRLAGGPDTQYFGPGTRLTVL.

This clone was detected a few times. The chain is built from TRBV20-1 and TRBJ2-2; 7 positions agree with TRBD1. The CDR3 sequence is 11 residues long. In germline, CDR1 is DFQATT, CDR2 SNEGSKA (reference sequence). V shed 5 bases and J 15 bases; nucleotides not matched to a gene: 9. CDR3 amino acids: CSALQGPQVFF. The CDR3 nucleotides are TGCAGTGCTCTACAGGGGCCGCAGGTGTTTTTT.

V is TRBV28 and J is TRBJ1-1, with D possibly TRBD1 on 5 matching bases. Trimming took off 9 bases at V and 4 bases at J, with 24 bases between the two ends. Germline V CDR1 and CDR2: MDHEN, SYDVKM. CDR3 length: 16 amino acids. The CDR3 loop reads CASTSRARTGITEAFF. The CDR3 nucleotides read TGTGCCAGTACGTCCAGGGCCCGGACGGGAATCACTGAAGCTTTCTTT. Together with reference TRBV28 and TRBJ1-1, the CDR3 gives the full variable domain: DVKVTQSSRYLVKRTGEKVFLECVQDMDHENMFWYRQDPGLGLRLIYFSYDVKMKEKGDIPEGYSVSREKKERFSLILESASTNQTSMYLCASTSRARTGITEAFFGQGTRLTVV.

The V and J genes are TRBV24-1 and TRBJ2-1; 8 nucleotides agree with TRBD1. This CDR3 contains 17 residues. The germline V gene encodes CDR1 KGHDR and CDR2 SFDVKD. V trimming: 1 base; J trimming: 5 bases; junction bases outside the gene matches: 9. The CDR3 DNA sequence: TGTGCCACCAGTGATTTTTACGGGCAGGGGGCAAACAATGAGCAGTTCTTC. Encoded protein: CATSDFYGQGANNEQFF.

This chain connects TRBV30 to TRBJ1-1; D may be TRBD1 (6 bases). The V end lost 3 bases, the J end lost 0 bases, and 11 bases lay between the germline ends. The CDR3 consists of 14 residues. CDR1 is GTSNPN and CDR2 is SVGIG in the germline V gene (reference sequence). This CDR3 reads CAWRVGTLNTEAFF. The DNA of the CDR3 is TGTGCCTGGAGGGTAGGGACATTGAACACTGAAGCTTTCTTT. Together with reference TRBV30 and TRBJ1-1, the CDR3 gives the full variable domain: SQTIHQWPATLVQPVGSPLSLECTVEGTSNPNLYWYRQAAGRGLQLLFYSVGIGQISSEVPQNLSASRPQDRQFILSSKKLLLSDSGFYLCAWRVGTLNTEAFFGQGTRLTVV.

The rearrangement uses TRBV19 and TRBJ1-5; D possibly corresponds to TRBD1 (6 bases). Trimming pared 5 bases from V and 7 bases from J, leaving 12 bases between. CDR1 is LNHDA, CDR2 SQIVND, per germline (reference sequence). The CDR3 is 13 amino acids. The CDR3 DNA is TGTGCCAGTAGTCAGGGGAACCGGCAGCCCCAGCATTTT. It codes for CASSQGNRQPQHF.

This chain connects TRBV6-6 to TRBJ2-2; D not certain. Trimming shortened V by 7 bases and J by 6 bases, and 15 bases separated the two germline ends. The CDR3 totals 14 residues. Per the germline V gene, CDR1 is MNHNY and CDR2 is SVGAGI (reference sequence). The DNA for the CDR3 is TGTGCCAGCATTTTCACAGCGAATTCCGGGGAGCTGTTTTTT. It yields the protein CASIFTANSGELFF.

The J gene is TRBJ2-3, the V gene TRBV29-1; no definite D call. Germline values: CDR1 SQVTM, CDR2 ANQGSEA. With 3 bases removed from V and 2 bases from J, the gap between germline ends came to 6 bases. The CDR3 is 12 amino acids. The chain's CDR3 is CSVEVPTDTQYF. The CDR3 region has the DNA TGCAGCGTTGAGGTGCCCACAGATACGCAGTATTTT.

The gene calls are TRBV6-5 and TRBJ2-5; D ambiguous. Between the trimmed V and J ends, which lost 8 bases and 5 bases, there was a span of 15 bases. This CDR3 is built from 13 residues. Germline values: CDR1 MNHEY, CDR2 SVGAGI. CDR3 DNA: TGTGCCAGCGAAAAGGGCCCACGGGAGACCCAGTACTTC. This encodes CASEKGPRETQYF.

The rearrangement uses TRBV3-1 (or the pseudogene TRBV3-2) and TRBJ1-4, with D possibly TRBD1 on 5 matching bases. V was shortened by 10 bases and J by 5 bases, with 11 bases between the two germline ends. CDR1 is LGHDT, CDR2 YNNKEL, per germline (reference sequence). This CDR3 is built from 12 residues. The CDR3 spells CATTGGNEKLFF. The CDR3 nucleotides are TGTGCCACGACCGGGGGGAATGAAAAACTGTTTTTT.

DNA for the CDR3: TGTGCCAGCAGTCGGACGGGACCTAACTATGGCTACACCTTC. It codes for CASSRTGPNYGYTF. V usage is TRBV6-5 and J usage is TRBJ1-2, with D tentatively TRBD1 (5 bases). This CDR3 region has 14 residues. V was clipped by 5 bases and J by 0 bases, with 10 bases between them. Germline assignment: CDR1 MNHEY and CDR2 SVGAGI.

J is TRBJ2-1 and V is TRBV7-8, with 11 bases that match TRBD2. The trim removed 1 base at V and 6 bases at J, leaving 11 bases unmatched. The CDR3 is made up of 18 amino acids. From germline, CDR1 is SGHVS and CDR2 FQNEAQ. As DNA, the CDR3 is TGTGCCAGCAGCTTAGGCATCACGACTAGCGGGGCTTTCAATGAGCAGTTCTTC. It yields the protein CASSLGITTSGAFNEQFF.

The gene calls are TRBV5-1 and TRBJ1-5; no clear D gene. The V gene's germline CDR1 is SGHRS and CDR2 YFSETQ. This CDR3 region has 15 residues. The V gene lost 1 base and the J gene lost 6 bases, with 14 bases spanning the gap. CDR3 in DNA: TGCGCCAGCAGCTTGCTCGGGGAGGAGGTTCAGCCCCAGCATTTT. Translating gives CASSLLGEEVQPQHF.

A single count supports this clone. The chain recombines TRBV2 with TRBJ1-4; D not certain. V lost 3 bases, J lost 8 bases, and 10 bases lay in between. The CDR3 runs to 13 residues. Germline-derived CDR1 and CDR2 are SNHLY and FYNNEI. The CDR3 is CASSEWGVEKLFF. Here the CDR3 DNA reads TGTGCCAGCAGTGAGTGGGGTGTCGAAAAACTGTTTTTT.

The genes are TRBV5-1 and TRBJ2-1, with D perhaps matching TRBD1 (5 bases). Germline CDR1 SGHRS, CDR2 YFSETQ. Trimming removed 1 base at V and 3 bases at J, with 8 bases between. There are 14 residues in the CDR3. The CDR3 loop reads CASSLNRGYNEQFF. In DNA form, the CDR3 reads TGCGCCAGCAGCTTGAATAGGGGCTACAATGAGCAGTTCTTC.

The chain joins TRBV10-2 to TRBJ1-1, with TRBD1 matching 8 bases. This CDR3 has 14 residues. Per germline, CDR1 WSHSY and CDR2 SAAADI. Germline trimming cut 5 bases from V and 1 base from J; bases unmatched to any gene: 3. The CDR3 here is CASSNRGANTEAFF. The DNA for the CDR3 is TGCGCCAGCAGTAACAGGGGGGCGAACACTGAAGCTTTCTTT.

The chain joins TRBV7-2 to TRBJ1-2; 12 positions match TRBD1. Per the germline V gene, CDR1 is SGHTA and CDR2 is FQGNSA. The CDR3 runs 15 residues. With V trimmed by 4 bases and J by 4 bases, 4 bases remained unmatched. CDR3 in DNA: TGTGCCAGCAGCTCGGGGACAGGGGGCATCTATGGCTACACCTTC. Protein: CASSSGTGGIYGYTF.

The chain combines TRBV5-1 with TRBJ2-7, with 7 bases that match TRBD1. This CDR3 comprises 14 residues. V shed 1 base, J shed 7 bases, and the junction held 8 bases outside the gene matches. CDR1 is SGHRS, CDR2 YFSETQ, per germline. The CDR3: CASSLRGGQGEQYV. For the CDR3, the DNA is TGCGCCAGCAGCTTGCGAGGGGGCCAAGGGGAGCAGTACGTC.

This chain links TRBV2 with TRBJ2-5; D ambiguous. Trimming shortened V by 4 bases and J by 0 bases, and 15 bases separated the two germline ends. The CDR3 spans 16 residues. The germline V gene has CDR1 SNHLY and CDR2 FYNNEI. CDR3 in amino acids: CASSAVSPAYQETQYF. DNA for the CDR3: TGTGCCAGCAGTGCGGTCTCCCCGGCGTACCAAGAGACCCAGTACTTC.

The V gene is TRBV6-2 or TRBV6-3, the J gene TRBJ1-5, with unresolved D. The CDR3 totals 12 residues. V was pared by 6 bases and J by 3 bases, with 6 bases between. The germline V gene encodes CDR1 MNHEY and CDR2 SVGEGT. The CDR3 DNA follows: TGTGCCAGCAGCCGACCCAATCAGCCCCAGCATTTT. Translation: CASSRPNQPQHF.

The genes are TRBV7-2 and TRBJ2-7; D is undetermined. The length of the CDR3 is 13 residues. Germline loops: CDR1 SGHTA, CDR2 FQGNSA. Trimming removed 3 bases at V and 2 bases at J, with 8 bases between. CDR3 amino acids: CASSFKPTYEQYV. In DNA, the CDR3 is TGTGCCAGCAGCTTCAAGCCTACCTACGAGCAGTACGTC.

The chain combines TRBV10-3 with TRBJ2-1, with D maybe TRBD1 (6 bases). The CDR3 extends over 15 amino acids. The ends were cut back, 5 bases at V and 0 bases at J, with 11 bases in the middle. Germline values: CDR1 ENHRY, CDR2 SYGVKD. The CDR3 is CAISPDRSSYNEQFF. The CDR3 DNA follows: TGTGCCATCAGTCCTGACAGGAGCTCCTACAATGAGCAGTTCTTC.

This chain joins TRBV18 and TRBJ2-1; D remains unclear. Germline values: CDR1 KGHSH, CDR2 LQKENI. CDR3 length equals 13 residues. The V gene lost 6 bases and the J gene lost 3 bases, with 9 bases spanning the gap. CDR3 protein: CASSLSLYNEQFF. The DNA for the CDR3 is TGTGCCAGCTCTCTATCCCTCTACAATGAGCAGTTCTTC.

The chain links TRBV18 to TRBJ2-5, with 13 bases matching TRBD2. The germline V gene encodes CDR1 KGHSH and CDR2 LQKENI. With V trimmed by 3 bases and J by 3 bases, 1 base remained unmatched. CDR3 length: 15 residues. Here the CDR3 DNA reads TGTGCCAGCTCACCGACTAGCGGGGGGAAAGAGACCCAGTACTTC. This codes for CASSPTSGGKETQYF.

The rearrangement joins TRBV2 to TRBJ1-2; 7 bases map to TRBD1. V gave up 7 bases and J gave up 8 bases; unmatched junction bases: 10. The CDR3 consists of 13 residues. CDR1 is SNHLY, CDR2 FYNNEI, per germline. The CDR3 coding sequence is TGTGCCAGCACCCGTCAGGGGGTAAAGGGCTACACCTTC. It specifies CASTRQGVKGYTF.

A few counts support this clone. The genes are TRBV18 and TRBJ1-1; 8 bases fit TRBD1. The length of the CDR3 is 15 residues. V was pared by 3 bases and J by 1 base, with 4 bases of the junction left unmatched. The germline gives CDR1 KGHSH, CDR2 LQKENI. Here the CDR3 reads CASSPSGQGNTEAFF. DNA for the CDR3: TGTGCCAGCTCACCGTCTGGACAGGGGAACACTGAAGCTTTCTTT.

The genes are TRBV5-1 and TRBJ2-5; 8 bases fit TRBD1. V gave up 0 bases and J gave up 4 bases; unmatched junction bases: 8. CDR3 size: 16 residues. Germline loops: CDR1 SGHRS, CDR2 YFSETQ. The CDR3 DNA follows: TGCGCCAGCAGCTTGGAAGGACAGGGTCCGTTAGAGACCCAGTACTTC. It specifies CASSLEGQGPLETQYF.

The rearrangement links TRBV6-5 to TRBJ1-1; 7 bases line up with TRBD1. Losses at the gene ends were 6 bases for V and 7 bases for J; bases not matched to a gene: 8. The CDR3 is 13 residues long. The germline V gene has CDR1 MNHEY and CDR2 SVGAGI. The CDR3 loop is CASSRQGLGEAFF. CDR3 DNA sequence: TGTGCCAGCAGCCGACAGGGACTGGGTGAAGCTTTCTTT.